Listed below are T cell receptor beta chains from one sample, sequenced in a study of OX40 agonist ivuxolimab in advanced cancers. The table came from immunoSEQ multiplex PCR; TCRdb's copy has only in-frame clones and leaves some out. Counted here are approximately 21,000 clones, more than 65% occurring once; the ten biggest clones make up more than 25%. The sample in question was CD4+ or CD8+ T cells sorted from blood, obtained in a trial of the OX40 agonist ivuxolimab. The receptors stem from an adult with an advanced solid tumor such as melanoma, head and neck, liver or kidney cancer. Each CDR3 is given with its conserved first and last residue. Fields, in order: J gene, V gene, D gene, clone size, CDR3 protein, CDR3 DNA. D genes are given only for firm matches. Clone size appears in some rows only: once, few, many, or a class for an expanded clone.

>TRBJ2-2|TRBV19|NA|NA
CASSAGTIAGELFF
TGTGCCAGTAGTGCCGGGACAATAGCCGGGGAGCTGTTTTTT
>TRBJ1-2|TRBV28|NA|few
CASSPLRGGWGYGYTF
TGTGCCAGCAGTCCCCTCAGGGGAGGGTGGGGCTATGGCTACACCTTC
>TRBJ2-3|TRBV4-2|NA|NA
CASSPSWGSHTQYF
TGTGCCAGCAGCCCTTCCTGGGGGTCACATACGCAGTATTTT
>TRBJ2-3|TRBV11-2|TRBD2|NA
CASSLAGRPITDTQYF
TGTGCCAGCAGCTTAGCCGGGAGGCCGATCACAGATACGCAGTATTTT
>TRBJ2-7|TRBV28|TRBD2|NA
CAIRRRALAGTYEQYF
TGTGCCATTAGGAGAAGGGCCCTAGCGGGGACCTACGAGCAGTACTTC
>TRBJ2-7|TRBV28|NA|NA
CASSSGILSSYEQYF
TGTGCCAGCAGTTCTGGAATCCTCAGCTCCTACGAGCAGTACTTC
>TRBJ2-7|TRBV28|NA|once
CASSEARGEQYF
TGTGCCAGCAGTGAGGCCAGAGGCGAGCAGTACTTC
>TRBJ2-2|TRBV15|NA|NA
CATSRDRETGELFF
TGTGCCACCAGCAGAGATAGGGAAACCGGGGAGCTGTTTTTT
>TRBJ2-5|TRBV9|NA|once
CASSAGTVQETQYF
TGTGCCAGCAGCGCCGGGACGGTCCAAGAGACCCAGTACTTC
>TRBJ2-6|TRBV6-5|NA|NA
CASSVDISGANVLTF
TGTGCCAGCAGTGTTGACATCTCTGGGGCCAACGTCCTGACTTTC
>TRBJ2-2|TRBV5-8|TRBD2|NA
CASSRAGGLDTGELFF
TGTGCCAGCAGCCGCGCGGGGGGGCTGGACACCGGGGAGCTGTTTTTT
>TRBJ2-3|TRBV7-9|TRBD2|NA
CASSSGTSSTDTQYF
TGTGCCAGCAGCTCCGGGACTAGCAGTACAGATACGCAGTATTTT
>TRBJ1-1|TRBV9|NA|NA
CASSVGSLNTEAFF
TGTGCCAGCAGCGTGGGCAGTTTGAACACTGAAGCTTTCTTT
>TRBJ2-3|TRBV27|NA|NA
CASSLLGDTQYF
TGTGCCAGCAGTTTATTGGGAGATACGCAGTATTTT
>TRBJ2-5|TRBV7-9|NA|NA
CASSGGTQYF
TGTGCCAGTAGCGGCGGGACCCAGTACTTC
>TRBJ2-1|TRBV4-1|TRBD2|NA
CASSQAGTSGGNEQFF
TGCGCCAGCAGCCAAGCCGGGACTAGCGGAGGCAATGAGCAGTTCTTC
>TRBJ1-3|TRBV2|NA|once
CASSERTSSGNTIYF
TGTGCCAGCAGTGAGCGGACTTCCTCTGGAAACACCATATATTTT
>TRBJ2-7|TRBV27|NA|NA
CASSFRESYAEQYF
TGTGCCAGCAGTTTTAGGGAGTCATACGCAGAGCAGTACTTC
>TRBJ2-7|TRBV5-5|NA|NA
CASSLMGDSYEQYF
TGTGCCAGCAGCTTGATGGGGGACTCCTACGAGCAGTACTTC
>TRBJ2-1|TRBV7-2|TRBD2|NA
CASEWGEGNEQFF
TGTGCCAGCGAATGGGGGGAGGGTAATGAGCAGTTCTTC
>TRBJ2-1|TRBV7-3|NA|NA
CASSLKRSLQFF
TGTGCCAGCAGCTTGAAACGGAGCCTCCAGTTCTTC
>TRBJ1-5|TRBV4-2|NA|NA
CASSASTGDGNQPQHF
TGTGCCAGCAGCGCTTCCACCGGGGATGGCAATCAGCCCCAGCATTTT
>TRBJ1-2|TRBV7-4|NA|NA
CASSSSGAGLGYTF
TGTGCCAGCAGCTCCAGCGGGGCAGGGCTGGGCTACACCTTC
>TRBJ1-5|TRBV5-6|TRBD1|NA
CASSYRDRGNQPQHF
TGTGCCAGCAGCTACAGAGACAGGGGGAATCAGCCCCAGCATTTT
>TRBJ2-7|TRBV27|TRBD2|NA
CASKVSGSFHEQYF
TGTGCCAGCAAGGTAAGCGGGAGCTTCCACGAGCAGTACTTC
>TRBJ2-7|TRBV13|NA|NA
CASSFGQPYEQYF
TGTGCCAGCAGCTTCGGTCAGCCCTACGAGCAGTACTTC
>TRBJ2-2|TRBV7-8|NA|few
CASSWGLSHAGELFF
TGTGCCAGCAGCTGGGGACTGTCGCATGCGGGGGAGCTGTTTTTT
>TRBJ2-7|TRBV21-1|NA|NA
CASSTGGSSYEQYF
TGTGCCAGCAGCACCGGGGGTAGCTCCTACGAGCAGTACTTC
>TRBJ2-7|TRBV27|NA|NA
CASSLTGNYEQYF
TGTGCCAGCAGTTTAACAGGGAACTACGAGCAGTACTTC
>TRBJ1-5|TRBV27|NA|NA
CASKALRGVNQPQHF
TGTGCCAGCAAGGCGCTACGGGGGGTGAATCAGCCCCAGCATTTT
>TRBJ2-1|TRBV5-6|TRBD2|once
CASSFGGRGYNEQFF
TGTGCCAGCAGCTTCGGCGGGAGAGGCTACAATGAGCAGTTCTTC
>TRBJ2-5|TRBV5-1|TRBD2|NA
CASSLVWREYQETQYF
TGCGCCAGCAGCTTGGTTTGGCGGGAGTACCAAGAGACCCAGTACTTC
>TRBJ2-1|TRBV4-1|NA|NA
CASSLTRRAPNEQFF
TGCGCCAGCAGCCTTACTAGACGGGCCCCTAATGAGCAGTTCTTC
>TRBJ1-2|TRBV14|TRBD1|NA
CASSHPSTGTGVWGYTF
TGTGCCAGCAGCCACCCCTCAACCGGGACAGGGGTGTGGGGCTACACCTTC
>TRBJ2-7|TRBV10-3|TRBD2|NA
CAISEPRGDRVDEQYF
TGTGCCATCAGTGAGCCCCGGGGGGATAGAGTTGACGAGCAGTACTTC
>TRBJ1-2|TRBV10-1|NA|few
CASSQDLGNGYTF
TGCGCCAGCAGTCAAGATTTAGGGAATGGCTACACCTTC
>TRBJ2-2|TRBV18|TRBD2|few
CASSPLLAGGGTGELFF
TGTGCCAGCTCACCGTTACTAGCGGGAGGAGGAACCGGGGAGCTGTTTTTT
>TRBJ2-7|TRBV18|NA|few
CASSPPGTYEQYF
TGTGCCAGCTCACCCCCGGGGACCTACGAGCAGTACTTC
>TRBJ2-3|TRBV9|NA|NA
CASSGALDTQYF
TGTGCCAGCAGCGGGGCTTTAGATACGCAGTATTTT
>TRBJ2-7|TRBV6-1|TRBD2|NA
CASTKGAGATYEQYF
TGTGCCAGCACCAAAGGGGCGGGAGCAACCTACGAGCAGTACTTC
>TRBJ2-2|TRBV9|NA|NA
CASSPGDSDTGELFF
TGTGCCAGCAGCCCGGGGGACAGCGACACCGGGGAGCTGTTTTTT
>TRBJ2-7|TRBV28|NA|NA
CASQVESSYEQYF
TGTGCCAGCCAAGTCGAAAGCTCCTACGAGCAGTACTTC
>TRBJ1-1|TRBV4-1|NA|NA
CASSQDSGETEAFF
TGCGCCAGCAGCCAAGACTCCGGAGAGACTGAAGCTTTCTTT
>TRBJ2-2|TRBV19|TRBD2|NA
CASSLAGGGAAGELFF
TGTGCCAGTTCTTTAGCGGGGGGCGGGGCGGCCGGGGAGCTGTTTTTT
>TRBJ2-7|TRBV5-8|TRBD2|NA
CASSRERGGEQYF
TGTGCCAGCAGCCGTGAGCGGGGCGGCGAGCAGTACTTC
>TRBJ2-1|TRBV5-4|TRBD2|NA
CASSLIGLAIDEQFF
TGTGCCAGCAGCTTAATAGGACTAGCGATCGATGAGCAGTTCTTC
>TRBJ2-1|TRBV25-1|TRBD2|NA
CASSPELAGGGDEQFF
TGTGCCAGCAGTCCCGAGCTAGCGGGAGGGGGAGATGAGCAGTTCTTC
>TRBJ1-2|TRBV21-1|NA|NA
CASSKGTVPECNYGYTF
TGTGCCAGCAGCAAGGGGACCGTCCCCGAATGTAACTATGGCTACACCTTC
>TRBJ2-3|TRBV1|NA|NA
CTSSPGLAGLPPGTDTQYF
TGCACCAGCTCTCCGGGACTAGCGGGCCTCCCCCCGGGTACAGATACGCAGTATTTT
>TRBJ2-7|TRBV4-1|TRBD2|once
CASSQAGRGRSPYEQYF
TGCGCCAGCAGCCAGGCCGGCCGCGGGAGGTCCCCCTACGAGCAGTACTTC
>TRBJ2-2|TRBV6-6|TRBD2|few
CASSYREGPEELFF
TGTGCCAGCAGTTACCGGGAGGGCCCGGAGGAGCTGTTTTTT
>TRBJ2-6|TRBV6-4|TRBD1|NA
CASSEGTGGQTGANVLTF
TGTGCCAGCAGTGAAGGGACAGGGGGCCAAACTGGGGCCAACGTCCTGACTTTC
>TRBJ2-2|TRBV5-1|TRBD1|NA
CASTHPQTGVNTGELFF
TGCGCCAGCACACACCCGCAGACAGGGGTTAACACCGGGGAGCTGTTTTTT